One T cell receptor beta chain is described in this entry. Its antigen is not identified. This record belongs to a study of cytomegalovirus exposure and HLA in healthy donors. The overall study: The early release's HLA-typed donors yielded some 85 million unique TCRs. Notes on the study in general: A later analysis linked a missense DCLRE1C variant to TCR beta V- and J-gene trimming.

The CDR3 contains 20 residues. The V and J ends lost 5 bases and 0 bases respectively, with 23 bases between them. Germline assignment: CDR1 SGHVS and CDR2 FQNEAQ. The PCR made use of 60 Vbeta and 13 Jbeta primers. Profiled with immunoSEQ multiplex PCR; TCRdb holds only in-frame clones, not every one. Here the sample spans some 98,000 clones, 75% to 85% being singletons. The chain has TRBV7-8 and TRBJ2-6; a possible D gene is TRBD1 (5 bases). The clonotype was recovered from a man between 18 and 35 years old in good health and CMV-seropositive. The sequencing input was PBMCs. The CDR3 spells CASSLFALQTVSSGANVLTF. CDR3 nucleotides: TGTGCCAGCAGCCTATTTGCCCTGCAGACAGTCTCCTCTGGGGCCAACGTCCTGACTTTC.